The subject of this entry is one TCR beta chain. Its target is unknown. TCRdb's table, derived via immunoSEQ multiplex PCR, lists solely in-frame clones and lacks some. Of approximately 2,300,000 clones in the sample, under 95% were seen once. This entry comes from a study of shared clonotypes between healthy human individuals. Whole-study results and caveats: Donor clonotype sharing was expected to depend on sequencing depth.

With V trimmed by 2 bases and J by 4 bases, 2 bases remained unmatched. Per germline, CDR1 SEHNR and CDR2 FQNEAQ (reference sequence). The CDR3 is made up of 14 amino acids. The chain links TRBV7-9 to TRBJ2-5; 9 bases map to TRBD2. The receptor was derived from a man between 18 and 35 years old in good health. Some clones in this sample may be carry-over from other donors' samples. Sequenced input: naive CD4+ T cells from PBMCs. As for subset: CD45RA+ positively selected. The CDR3 loop is CASSLSLAGETQYF. The CDR3 nucleotides read TGTGCCAGCAGCTTATCACTAGCGGGAGAGACCCAGTACTTC. Complete variable domain (other parts from reference TRBV7-9 and TRBJ2-5): DTGVSQNPRHKITKRGQNVTFRCDPISEHNRLYWYRQTLGQGPEFLTYFQNEAQLEKSRLLSDRFSAERPKGSFSTLEIQRTEQGDSAMYLCASSLSLAGETQYFGPGTRLLVL.